The next 17 T cell receptor beta chains were all read from a single sample in a study of metastatic and nonmetastatic thyroid tumors. TCRdb reassembled clones from the PCR reads with MiXCR. The sample has about 6,900 clones, approximately 35% seen once; the top ten hold 40%. No patient had received any treatment before thyroid surgery. Sequencing used tumor tissue. Every receptor here comes from a female donor with papillary thyroid cancer or a benign thyroid nodule (not recorded which). Some clones in this sample may be carry-over from other donors' samples.

The table lists this clone with many counts. The chain carries TRBV20-1 and TRBJ2-4, with 9 bases matching TRBD2. CDR1 is DFQATT, CDR2 SNEGSKA, per germline (reference sequence). Unmatched junction bases numbered 18, after V lost 6 bases and J lost 3 bases. The CDR3 runs to 18 residues. This CDR3 reads CSAPTSGSPIRSKNIQYF. The CDR3 DNA reads TGCAGTGCACCTACTAGCGGGTCCCCGATAAGAAGCAAAAACATTCAGTACTTC.

At least ten counts were recorded for this clone. This sequence joins TRBV5-1 and TRBJ2-5, with D perhaps TRBD1 (7 bases). In germline, CDR1 is SGHRS, CDR2 YFSETQ. This CDR3 has 17 residues. V was clipped by 4 bases and J by 3 bases, with 22 bases between them. CDR3 protein: CASSEEGAAESKETQYF. CDR3 sequence (DNA): TGCGCCAGCAGCGAGGAGGGGGCCGCGGAATCAAAAGAGACCCAGTACTTC.

V and J are TRBV5-1 and TRBJ2-7; TRBD1 aligns across 9 bases. Germline CDR1 is SGHRS and CDR2 is YFSETQ. Trimming took 4 bases from V and 2 from J; bases not matched to a gene: 4. The CDR3 totals 14 residues. CDR3 in DNA: TGCGCCAGCAGCCTTGGACAGGGGCCCTACGAGCAGTACTTC. Translation gives CASSLGQGPYEQYF.

Sample share makes this clone medium-sized. The same CDR3 can be traced to other DNA sequences in this sample. V and J are TRBV6-1 and TRBJ1-2; the D gene is possibly TRBD1 (5 bases). The CDR3 totals 14 residues. Per the germline V gene, CDR1 is MNHNS and CDR2 is SASEGT. V gave up 5 bases and J gave up 4 bases, with 14 bases separating them. The CDR3 DNA reads as TGTGCCAGCAGTTTGGACCCGGGACCCTATGGCTACACCTTC. Residues: CASSLDPGPYGYTF.

The chain has TRBV30 and TRBJ1-4; 7 bases agree with TRBD1. Per the germline V gene, CDR1 is GTSNPN and CDR2 is SVGIG (reference sequence). CDR3 length: 13 amino acids. V was pared by 3 bases and J by 7 bases, with 5 bases of the junction left unmatched. The CDR3 spells CAWRPGGTEKLFF. The CDR3 DNA sequence: TGTGCCTGGAGGCCAGGGGGAACTGAAAAACTGTTTTTT.

A remark on this clone: A read error may account for a junction end that differs from germline. The V gene is TRBV27, the J gene TRBJ2-7; 9 nucleotides line up with TRBD1. Germline assignment: CDR1 MNHEY and CDR2 SMNVEV (reference sequence). CDR3 size: 20 residues. CDR3 region: CARSFSGTGKLSGFSYEQYF. In nucleotides, the CDR3 is TGTGCCCGCAGTTTCAGCGGGACAGGGAAACTATCTGGATTCTCCTACGAGCAGTACTTC.

The rearrangement uses TRBV20-1 and TRBJ2-1; 9 nucleotides match TRBD2. Trimming cost V 5 bases and J 8 bases; bases outside gene matches: 13. The CDR3 has 15 residues. Per germline, CDR1 DFQATT and CDR2 SNEGSKA (reference sequence). For the CDR3, the DNA is TGCAGTGCTCATAAGGCGGGAGGGCCTTGGGATGAGCAGTTCTTC. Its translation is CSAHKAGGPWDEQFF.

In nucleotides, the CDR3 is TGCAGTGCTACCCGCCGGGACAGGGGATCCTACGAGCAGTACTTC. It translates to CSATRRDRGSYEQYF. The genes are TRBV20-1 and TRBJ2-7; TRBD1 matches at 10 bases. The CDR3 extends over 15 amino acids. Germline CDR1 and CDR2: DFQATT and SNEGSKA (reference sequence). V was clipped by 4 bases and J by 1 base; unmatched bases: 7.

This clone was seen a few times. This rearrangement joins TRBV6-1 to TRBJ2-7, with a tentative D call TRBD2 (5 bases). Germline CDR1 and CDR2: MNHNS and SASEGT. Trimming took off 8 bases at V and 5 bases at J, with 16 bases between the two ends. This CDR3 is 13 amino acids long. CDR3 nucleotide sequence: TGTGCCAGCGGAGGACTCCTACTTCACGAGCAGTACTTC. It is translated as CASGGLLLHEQYF.

The chain uses TRBV4-2 and TRBJ2-3; 11 nucleotides align to TRBD2. CDR1 LGHNA and CDR2 YNFKEQ come from the germline V gene. The CDR3 contains 18 residues. Trimming at V came to 1 base and at J to 0 bases, leaving 6 bases not matched to a gene. CDR3 coding DNA: TGTGCCAGCAGCCAAGGGACTAGCGGGTTTACTAGCACAGATACGCAGTATTTT. Its protein is CASSQGTSGFTSTDTQYF.

By its share, this clone is medium-sized. The DNA for the CDR3 is TGTGCCAGCAGGGCGGAGGAGACCCAGTACTTC. Protein product: CASRAEETQYF. This rearrangement joins TRBV28 to TRBJ2-5, with D uncertain. V gave up 6 bases and J gave up 5 bases, with 7 bases separating them. The germline V gene encodes CDR1 MDHEN and CDR2 SYDVKM. The CDR3 consists of 11 residues. Variable domain in full (rest from reference TRBV28 and TRBJ2-5): DVKVTQSSRYLVKRTGEKVFLECVQDMDHENMFWYRQDPGLGLRLIYFSYDVKMKEKGDIPEGYSVSREKKERFSLILESASTNQTSMYLCASRAEETQYFGPGTRLLVL.

The chain carries TRBV11-2 and TRBJ2-5, with D maybe TRBD1 (6 bases). The CDR3 length is 14 residues. The V gene's germline CDR1 is SGHAT and CDR2 FQNNGV. The V and J ends lost 1 base and 5 bases respectively, with 11 bases between them. The CDR3 nucleotides read TGTGCCAGCAGCTTAGGAGGGGGTTTTGAGACCCAGTACTTC. The encoded protein is CASSLGGGFETQYF.

This chain connects TRBV28 to TRBJ2-6, with D hard to call. The germline V gene encodes CDR1 MDHEN and CDR2 SYDVKM. This CDR3 has 14 residues. Trimming cost V 7 bases and J 0 bases, with 7 bases left between them. The CDR3 region is CASKEISGANVLTF. Written as DNA, the CDR3 is TGTGCCAGCAAGGAGATCTCTGGGGCCAACGTCCTGACTTTC.

The chain joins TRBV5-1 to TRBJ1-1; 7 bases line up with TRBD1. Losses at the gene ends were 7 bases for V and 0 bases for J; bases not matched to a gene: 9. Germline loops: CDR1 SGHRS, CDR2 YFSETQ. The length of the CDR3 is 15 residues. CDR3 sequence: CASSPGQRMNTEAFF. For the CDR3, the DNA is TGCGCCAGCTCCCCGGGACAGCGTATGAACACTGAAGCTTTCTTT.

The CDR3 region has the DNA TGTGCCAGCAGCCTATTCGTGGGGGCTAATGAAAAACTGTTTTTT. It specifies CASSLFVGANEKLFF. The rearrangement links TRBV7-8 to TRBJ1-4; D may be TRBD1 (5 bases). CDR1 and CDR2 from the germline V gene are SGHVS and FQNEAQ. The CDR3 is made up of 15 amino acids. V dropped 5 bases and J dropped 3 bases, with 13 bases sitting between them.

This clone occurred a few times. The chain is built from TRBV20-1 and TRBJ2-7; 8 bases map to TRBD2. The CDR3 extends over 14 amino acids. The J segment lost 6 bases and the V segment lost 5 bases, leaving 12 bases of the junction unmatched. Germline lookup yields CDR1 DFQATT and CDR2 SNEGSKA (reference sequence). Here the CDR3 reads CSARSFSGTFEQYF. For the CDR3, the DNA is TGCAGTGCTCGGAGTTTTAGCGGGACCTTCGAGCAGTACTTC.

This clone was observed many times. This sequence joins TRBV12-3 or TRBV12-4 and TRBJ1-5; 7 nucleotides align to TRBD1. V was pared by 6 bases and J by 7 bases, with 6 bases of the junction left unmatched. The CDR3 has 13 residues. The CDR3 spells CASSTGVRQPQHF. The CDR3 coding sequence is TGTGCCAGCAGCACAGGGGTTAGACAGCCCCAGCATTTT.